The 5 T cell receptor beta chains listed next were all sequenced from one sample in a study of neoadjuvant anti-PD-1 for oral cavity cancer. Here immunoSEQ multiplex PCR was the method, and the copy in TCRdb shows in-frame clones only, minus some. The repertoire holds some 40,000 clones, with 35% to 40% as singletons. This sample's time point: after neoadjuvant nivolumab, at surgical resection. This specimen was tumor tissue, taken after nivolumab (anti-PD-1) treatment. The receptor set was obtained from a person aged 40-85 years with oral cavity squamous cell carcinoma.

V gene TRBV7-3 combines with J gene TRBJ1-1; 7 bases line up with TRBD1. Germline values: CDR1 SGHTA, CDR2 FQGTGA. The trim removed 4 bases at V and 8 bases at J, leaving 7 bases unmatched. The CDR3 totals 13 residues. DNA for the CDR3: TGTGCCAGCAGCTCGAGACAGGGCGGGGAAGCTTTCTTT. It codes for CASSSRQGGEAFF.

The chain couples TRBV7-8 to TRBJ1-2; D gene unclear. The CDR3 is 11 amino acids. Germline V gene lookup returns CDR1 SGHVS and CDR2 FQNEAQ. V shed 4 bases and J shed 5 bases, with 5 bases lying between them. CDR3 sequence: CASSSAYGYTF. In DNA, the CDR3 is TGTGCCAGCAGCTCGGCATATGGCTACACCTTC.

This clone was seen only a few times. The rearrangement joins TRBV7-9 to TRBJ1-4; D remains unclear. The CDR3 spans 15 residues. Per germline, CDR1 SEHNR and CDR2 FQNEAQ (reference sequence). Trimming stripped 6 bases from V and 6 bases from J, with 17 bases between. The CDR3 nucleotides are TGTGCCAGCAGTTACGACCTCTCTGGGGATGAAAAACTGTTTTTT. Its translation: CASSYDLSGDEKLFF.

In its sample, this clone was seen many times. Germline is not matched at one junction end, which may reflect a read error. The chain combines TRBV7-9 with TRBJ1-5; D remains ambiguous. Per germline, CDR1 SEHNR and CDR2 FQNEAQ (reference sequence). The CDR3 length is 14 residues. The CDR3 loop reads CASSVITSTQPQHF. CDR3 nucleotide sequence: TGTGCCAGCAGCGTTATCACGAGCACTCAGCCCCAGCATTTT.

The chain carries TRBV6-4 and TRBJ2-3, with no clear D. CDR3 length equals 9 residues. V was clipped by 11 bases and J by 5 bases, with 5 bases between them. Germline values: CDR1 MRHNA, CDR2 SNTAGT. The CDR3 here is CASLDTQYF. The CDR3 DNA follows: TGTGCCTCCCTAGATACGCAGTATTTT.